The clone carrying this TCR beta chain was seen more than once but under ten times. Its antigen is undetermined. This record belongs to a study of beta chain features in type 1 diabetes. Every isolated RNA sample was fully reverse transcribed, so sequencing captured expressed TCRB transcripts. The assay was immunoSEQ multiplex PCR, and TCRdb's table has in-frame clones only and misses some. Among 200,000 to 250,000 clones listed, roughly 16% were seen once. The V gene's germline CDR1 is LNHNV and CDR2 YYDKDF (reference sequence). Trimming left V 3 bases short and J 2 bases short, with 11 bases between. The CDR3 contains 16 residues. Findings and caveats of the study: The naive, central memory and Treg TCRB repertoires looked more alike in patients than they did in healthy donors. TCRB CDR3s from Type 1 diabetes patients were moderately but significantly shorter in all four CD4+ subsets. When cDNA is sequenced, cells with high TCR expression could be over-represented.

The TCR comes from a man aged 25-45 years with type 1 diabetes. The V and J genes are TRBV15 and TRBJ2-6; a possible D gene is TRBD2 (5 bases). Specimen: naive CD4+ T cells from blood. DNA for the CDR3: TGTGCCACCAGCAGTCCTGCGGGCCCTGGGGCCAACGTCCTGACTTTC. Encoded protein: CATSSPAGPGANVLTF. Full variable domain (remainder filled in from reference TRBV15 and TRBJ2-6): DAMVIQNPRYQVTQFGKPVTLSCSQTLNHNVMYWYQQKSSQAPKLLFHYYDKDFNNEADTPDNFQSRRPNTSFCFLDIRSPGLGDTAMYLCATSSPAGPGANVLTFGAGSRLTVL.